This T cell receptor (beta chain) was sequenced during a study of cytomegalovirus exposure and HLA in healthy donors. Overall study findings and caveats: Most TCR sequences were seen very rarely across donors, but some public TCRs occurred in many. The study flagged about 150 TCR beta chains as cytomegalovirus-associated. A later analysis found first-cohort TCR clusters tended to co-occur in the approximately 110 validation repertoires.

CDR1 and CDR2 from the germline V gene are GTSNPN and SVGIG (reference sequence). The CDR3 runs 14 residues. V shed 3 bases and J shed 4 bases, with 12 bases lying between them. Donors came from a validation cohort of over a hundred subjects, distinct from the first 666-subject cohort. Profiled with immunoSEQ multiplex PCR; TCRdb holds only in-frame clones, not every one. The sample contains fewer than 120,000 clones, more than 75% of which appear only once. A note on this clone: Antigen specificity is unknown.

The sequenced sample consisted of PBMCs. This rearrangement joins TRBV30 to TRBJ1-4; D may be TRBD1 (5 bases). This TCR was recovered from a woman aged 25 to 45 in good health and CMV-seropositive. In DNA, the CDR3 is TGTGCCTGGAGCGACAGATTAATTAATGAAAAACTGTTTTTT. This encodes CAWSDRLINEKLFF.